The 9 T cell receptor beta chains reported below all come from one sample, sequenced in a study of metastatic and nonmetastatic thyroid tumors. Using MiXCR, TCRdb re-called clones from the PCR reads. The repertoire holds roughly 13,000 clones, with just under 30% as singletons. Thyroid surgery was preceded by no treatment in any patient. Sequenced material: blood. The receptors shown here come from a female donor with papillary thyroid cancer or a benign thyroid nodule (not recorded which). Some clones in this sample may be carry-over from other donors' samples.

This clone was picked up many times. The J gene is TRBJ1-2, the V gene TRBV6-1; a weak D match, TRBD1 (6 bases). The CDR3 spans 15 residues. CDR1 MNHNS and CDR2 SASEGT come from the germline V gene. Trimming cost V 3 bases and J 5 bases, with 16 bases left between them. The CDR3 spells CASSDRPDSGYGYTF. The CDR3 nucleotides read TGTGCCAGCAGTGACCGGCCGGACAGCGGATATGGCTACACCTTC.

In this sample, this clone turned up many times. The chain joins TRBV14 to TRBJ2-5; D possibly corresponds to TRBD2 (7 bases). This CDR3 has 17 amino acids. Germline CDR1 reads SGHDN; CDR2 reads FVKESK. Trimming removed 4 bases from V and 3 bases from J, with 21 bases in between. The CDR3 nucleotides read TGTGCCAGCAGCCCCTTTGAGGGGGGGCGGGAAAAAGAGACCCAGTACTTC. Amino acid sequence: CASSPFEGGREKETQYF.

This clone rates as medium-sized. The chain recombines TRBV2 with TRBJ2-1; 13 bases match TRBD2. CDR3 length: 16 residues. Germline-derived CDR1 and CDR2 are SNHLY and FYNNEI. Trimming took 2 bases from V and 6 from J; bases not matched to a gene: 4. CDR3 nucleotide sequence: TGTGCCAGCAGTGAACGTACTAGCGGGGGGGGCAATGAGCAGTTCTTC. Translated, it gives CASSERTSGGGNEQFF.

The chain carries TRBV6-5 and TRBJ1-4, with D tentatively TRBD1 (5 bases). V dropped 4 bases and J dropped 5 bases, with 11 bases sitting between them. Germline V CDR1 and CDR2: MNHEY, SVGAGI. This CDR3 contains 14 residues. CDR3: CASSFRGSNEKLFF. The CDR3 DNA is TGTGCCAGCAGTTTCCGGGGCTCAAATGAAAAACTGTTTTTT.

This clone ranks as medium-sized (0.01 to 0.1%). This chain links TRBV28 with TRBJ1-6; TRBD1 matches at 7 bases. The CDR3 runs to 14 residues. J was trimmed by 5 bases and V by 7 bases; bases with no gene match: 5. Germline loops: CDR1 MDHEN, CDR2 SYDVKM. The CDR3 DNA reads TGTGCCAGCACAGAGGGGGCCCATAATTCACCCCTCCACTTT. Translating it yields CASTEGAHNSPLHF.

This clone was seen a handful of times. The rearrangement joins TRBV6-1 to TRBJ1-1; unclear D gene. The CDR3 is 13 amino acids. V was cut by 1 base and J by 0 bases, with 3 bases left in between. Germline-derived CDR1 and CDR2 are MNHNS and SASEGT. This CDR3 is CASSEVLNTEAFF. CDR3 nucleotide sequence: TGTGCCAGCAGTGAAGTCCTGAACACTGAAGCTTTCTTT.

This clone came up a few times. The CDR3 spells CASSRGQLYGYTF. The DNA of the CDR3 is TGTGCCAGCAGTAGAGGACAGCTCTATGGCTACACCTTC. The gene calls are TRBV28 and TRBJ1-2; D perhaps matches TRBD1 (6 bases). This CDR3 has 13 amino acids. V gave up 5 bases and J gave up 4 bases, with 11 bases separating them. CDR1 MDHEN and CDR2 SYDVKM come from the germline V gene.

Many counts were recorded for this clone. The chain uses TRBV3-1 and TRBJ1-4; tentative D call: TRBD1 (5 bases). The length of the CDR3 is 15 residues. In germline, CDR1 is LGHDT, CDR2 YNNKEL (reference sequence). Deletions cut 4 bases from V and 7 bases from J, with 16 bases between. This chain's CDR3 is CASSPGPGRGEKLFF. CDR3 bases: TGTGCCAGCAGCCCTGGGCCAGGGAGGGGTGAAAAACTGTTTTTT.

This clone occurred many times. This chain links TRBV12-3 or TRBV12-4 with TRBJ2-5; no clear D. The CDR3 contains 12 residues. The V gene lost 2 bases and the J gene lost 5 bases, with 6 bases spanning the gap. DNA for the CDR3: TGTGCCAGCAGTTTAAGTTCGGAGACCCAGTACTTC. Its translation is CASSLSSETQYF.